The entry below describes one T cell receptor beta chain. This CDR3 is built from 15 residues. From germline, CDR1 is GTSNPN and CDR2 SVGIG (reference sequence). V lost 3 bases to trimming and J lost 3 bases, with 12 bases between them. This sample was taken from a study of blood T cell repertoires in COVID-19. Study context: Samples taken during acute and convalescent COVID-19 were collected in the United States, Italy and Spain.

The table came from immunoSEQ multiplex PCR; TCRdb's copy has only in-frame clones and leaves some out. Seen here are roughly 150,000 clones, around 80% observed once, and the top ten hold roughly 9.1%. Sequencing was performed on peripheral blood. The clonotype was recovered from an elderly woman with active or convalescent COVID-19. The chain couples TRBV30 to TRBJ1-6, with D unclear. As DNA, the CDR3 is TGTGCCTGGAGCGGGAGGGCTTTCTATAATTCACCCCTCCACTTT. Translating it yields CAWSGRAFYNSPLHF.